This TCR beta chain was sequenced in a study of regulatory T cells in long-lasting Graves disease. Time point meaning: persistent/refractory GD, antithyroid drugs over 5 years with positive TRAb. PBMC RNA was the source of the TCR library. Arm-PCR of CDR3 regions with iRepertoire HTBI primers generated TCR beta libraries. TCRdb called the multiplex PCR reads again in MiXCR, with one record for every CDR3 protein. The sample includes some 440,000 distinct CDR3 sequences, under 25% of them seen just once. On this clonotype itself: Its antigen is unidentified.

The CDR3 is 13 amino acids. Germline V lookup: CDR1 SQVTM, CDR2 ANQGSEA. Trimming removed 2 bases at V and 6 bases at J, with 13 bases between. Whole-study results and caveats: Among samples with persistent disease, TRBV28, TRBJ1-2 and TRBJ2-5 were favored.

This sample comprised peripheral blood mononuclear cells (PBMCs), obtained when the disease was refractory, from a patient treated with antithyroid drugs. The chain joins TRBV29-1 to TRBJ1-1; the D gene is possibly TRBD1 (5 bases). The receptor's source is a female donor with Graves disease. In DNA, the CDR3 is TGCAGCGTTGAATTCGTCAGAGGGGCTGAAGCTTTCTTT. It yields the protein CSVEFVRGAEAFF.